The 26 T cell receptor beta chains listed next were all sequenced from one sample in a study of OX40 agonist ivuxolimab in advanced cancers. Using immunoSEQ multiplex PCR, the repertoire was profiled, and TCRdb retains in-frame clones only, with some absent. The sample has some 53,000 clones, 94% seen once. The material sequenced was CD4+ or CD8+ T cells sorted from blood, taken in a trial of the OX40 agonist ivuxolimab. Receptors were obtained from an adult with an advanced solid tumor such as melanoma, head and neck, liver or kidney cancer.

This sequence joins TRBV19 and TRBJ2-1, with D possibly being TRBD1 (5 bases). Germline loops: CDR1 LNHDA, CDR2 SQIVND (reference sequence). Deletions cut 4 bases from V and 1 base from J, with 11 bases between. CDR3 length: 15 residues. The CDR3, as DNA: TGTGCCAGTAGTAGGGGCGGCTCGTCCTACAATGAGCAGTTCTTC. Translated: CASSRGGSSYNEQFF.

The genes are TRBV6-5 and TRBJ1-1; TRBD1 might be the D (5 bases). Germline assignment: CDR1 MNHEY and CDR2 SVGAGI. Trimming stripped 6 bases from V and 10 bases from J, with 18 bases between. CDR3 length: 13 amino acids. In nucleotides, the CDR3 is TGTGCCAGCAGCTCGGGACGGATAACGCCAGCTTTCTTT. It yields the protein CASSSGRITPAFF.

The J gene is TRBJ2-7, the V gene TRBV19, with TRBD2 matching 9 bases. J gave up 2 bases and V 5 bases, and 7 bases lay outside the gene matches. Germline V gene data show CDR1 as LNHDA and CDR2 as SQIVND (reference sequence). The CDR3 consists of 15 residues. CDR3 in amino acids: CASSPIAGGAYEQYF. The CDR3 DNA reads as TGTGCCAGTAGTCCAATCGCGGGAGGGGCCTACGAGCAGTACTTC.

J is TRBJ2-1 and V is TRBV9; unclear D gene. This CDR3 has 13 amino acids. Germline CDR1 is SGDLS and CDR2 is YYNGEE. V lost 2 bases and J lost 3, with 6 bases in between. The CDR3 region is CASSVASYNEQFF. The CDR3, as DNA: TGTGCCAGCAGCGTGGCTAGCTACAATGAGCAGTTCTTC.

The gene calls are TRBV11-3 and TRBJ2-6; a possible D gene is TRBD1 (5 bases). Trimming shortened V by 3 bases and J by 0 bases, and 6 bases separated the two germline ends. Germline V gene data show CDR1 as SGHNT and CDR2 as YENEEA. The CDR3 extends over 15 amino acids. CDR3 residues: CASSLGPSGANVLTF. As DNA, the CDR3 is TGTGCCAGCAGCTTGGGGCCCTCTGGGGCCAACGTCCTGACTTTC.

The chain recombines TRBV9 with TRBJ1-5; no firm D call. Trimming stripped 0 bases from V and 4 bases from J, with 8 bases between. The CDR3 extends over 14 amino acids. From germline, CDR1 is SGDLS and CDR2 YYNGEE. The CDR3 nucleotides are TGTGCCAGCAGCGTAGGACAACTAAATCAGCCCCAGCATTTT. This gives the protein CASSVGQLNQPQHF. Supplemented by reference TRBV9 and TRBJ1-5, the full variable domain reads DSGVTQTPKHLITATGQRVTLRCSPRSGDLSVYWYQQSLDQGLQFLIQYYNGEERAKGNILERFSAQQFPDLHSELNLSSLELGDSALYFCASSVGQLNQPQHFGDGTRLSIL.

V gene TRBV6-5 combines with J gene TRBJ2-7, with 8 bases fitting TRBD1. CDR1 is MNHEY and CDR2 is SVGAGI in the germline V gene. The CDR3 is 15 residues long. V lost 2 bases, J lost 3 bases, and 6 bases stayed unmatched. Written as DNA, the CDR3 is TGTGCCAGCAGTTACCAGACAGGGGCATACTACGAGCAGTACTTC. Protein product: CASSYQTGAYYEQYF.

The chain joins TRBV27 to TRBJ2-7; D is unresolved. Trimming took off 2 bases at V and 2 bases at J, with 7 bases between the two ends. Per germline, CDR1 MNHEY and CDR2 SMNVEV (reference sequence). The CDR3 is made up of 13 amino acids. Here the CDR3 reads CASSLGKTYEQYF. The CDR3 DNA follows: TGTGCCAGCAGTTTAGGGAAAACCTACGAGCAGTACTTC.

The chain carries TRBV18 and TRBJ2-5; no reliable D call. Germline V CDR1 and CDR2: KGHSH, LQKENI. The V end was cut by 0 bases, the J end by 1 base, with 9 bases between. CDR3 length equals 15 residues. The CDR3 nucleotides are TGTGCCAGCTCACCACCGGGTGGTCTCCAAGAGACCCAGTACTTC. This encodes CASSPPGGLQETQYF. Full variable domain (missing parts from reference TRBV18 and TRBJ2-5): NAGVMQNPRHLVRRRGQEARLRCSPMKGHSHVYWYRQLPEEGLKFMVYLQKENIIDESGMPKERFSAEFPKEGPSILRIQQVVRGDSAAYFCASSPPGGLQETQYFGPGTRLLVL.

V and J are TRBV6-5 and TRBJ2-7; D is unclear. Trimming pared 10 bases from V and 7 bases from J, leaving 5 bases between. Germline CDR1 is MNHEY and CDR2 is SVGAGI. CDR3 length: 8 residues. In DNA form, the CDR3 reads TGTGCCACCCAAGAGCAGTACTTC. Translating gives CATQEQYF.

V gene TRBV27 combines with J gene TRBJ1-2; D might be TRBD1 (6 bases). Germline V gene data show CDR1 as MNHEY and CDR2 as SMNVEV (reference sequence). This CDR3 is 13 amino acids long. The V end lost 6 bases, the J end lost 4 bases, and 12 bases lay between the germline ends. CDR3 loop: CASSPGQFYGYTF. In DNA, the CDR3 is TGTGCCAGCAGCCCCGGACAGTTCTATGGCTACACCTTC.

The rearrangement joins TRBV7-6 to TRBJ2-3; TRBD2 matches 7 bases. V trimming: 6 bases; J trimming: 0 bases; junction bases outside the gene matches: 3. Germline lookup yields CDR1 SGHVS and CDR2 FNYEAQ. This CDR3 is built from 14 residues. The CDR3 loop reads CASSWRGSTDTQYF. The DNA of the CDR3 is TGTGCCAGCAGTTGGCGGGGGAGCACAGATACGCAGTATTTT.

The chain links TRBV27 to TRBJ2-7; no firm D call. From germline, CDR1 is MNHEY and CDR2 SMNVEV (reference sequence). The CDR3 has 13 residues. Trimming left V 3 bases short and J 3 bases short, with 9 bases between. The CDR3: CASSLGQDYEQYF. CDR3 in DNA: TGTGCCAGCAGTTTGGGCCAGGACTACGAGCAGTACTTC.

This clone has just one count. V is TRBV19 and J is TRBJ2-1, with no clear D. CDR3 length equals 12 residues. The V gene lost 3 bases and the J gene lost 3 bases, with 3 bases spanning the gap. CDR1 and CDR2 from the germline V gene are LNHDA and SQIVND (reference sequence). CDR3: CASSIGYNEQFF. The CDR3 nucleotides read TGTGCCAGTAGTATCGGCTACAATGAGCAGTTCTTC. Based on the CDR3 plus reference TRBV19 and TRBJ2-1, the full variable domain is DGGITQSPKYLFRKEGQNVTLSCEQNLNHDAMYWYRQDPGQGLRLIYYSQIVNDFQKGDIAEGYSVSREKKESFPLTVTSAQKNPTAFYLCASSIGYNEQFFGPGTRLTVL.

In nucleotides, the CDR3 is TGTGCCAGCAGCTCCGAGGTCCACACAGATACGCAGTATTTT. It translates to CASSSEVHTDTQYF. The V gene is TRBV11-2, the J gene TRBJ2-3; no clear D. Germline CDR1 and CDR2: SGHAT and FQNNGV. V dropped 4 bases and J dropped 2 bases, with 10 bases sitting between them. The CDR3 consists of 14 residues.

This chain joins TRBV5-1 and TRBJ2-3, with a possible D match to TRBD2 (6 bases). The CDR3 runs to 16 residues. Germline CDR1 and CDR2: SGHRS and YFSETQ. V dropped 5 bases and J dropped 0 bases, with 16 bases sitting between them. CDR3 residues: CASRSEPGLSTDTQYF. CDR3 nucleotide sequence: TGCGCCAGCAGATCGGAGCCGGGACTCAGCACAGATACGCAGTATTTT.

V usage is TRBV6-6 and J usage is TRBJ2-3; D perhaps matches TRBD2 (5 bases). Germline V gene lookup returns CDR1 MNHNY and CDR2 SVGAGI (reference sequence). The CDR3 extends over 15 amino acids. Trimming took 3 bases from V and 6 from J, leaving 16 bases between them. CDR3: CASSYITSPEDTQYF. CDR3 nucleotides: TGTGCCAGCAGTTATATAACTAGTCCTGAGGATACGCAGTATTTT.

The V gene is TRBV28, the J gene TRBJ2-1; 8 bases match TRBD2. The CDR3 runs 16 residues. The V gene's germline CDR1 is MDHEN and CDR2 SYDVKM. V gave up 2 bases and J gave up 6 bases; unmatched junction bases: 9. The CDR3 coding sequence is TGTGCCAGCAGTTTAATTTCAGCGGGAGAGGCCAATGAGCAGTTCTTC. This codes for CASSLISAGEANEQFF.

The rearrangement joins TRBV29-1 to TRBJ2-5; D ambiguous. Germline V lookup: CDR1 SQVTM, CDR2 ANQGSEA. CDR3 size: 13 residues. V dropped 3 bases and J dropped 5 bases, with 13 bases sitting between them. The chain's CDR3 is CSVEGFRWETQYF. The CDR3 nucleotides read TGCAGCGTTGAGGGGTTCAGGTGGGAGACCCAGTACTTC.

The chain carries TRBV10-2 and TRBJ2-7; TRBD1 is a possible D gene (6 bases). Germline V gene sequence: CDR1 WSHSY, CDR2 SAAADI. This CDR3 has 13 residues. The V and J ends lost 3 bases and 5 bases respectively, with 11 bases between them. The CDR3 nucleotides read TGCGCCAGCAGTGACTCAGGGGAAGACGAGCAGTACTTC. Translation gives CASSDSGEDEQYF.

The chain is built from TRBV11-3 and TRBJ2-3; D is unresolved. CDR1 is SGHNT, CDR2 YENEEA, per germline. V was shortened by 0 bases and J by 4 bases, with 5 bases between the two germline ends. CDR3 size: 13 residues. The DNA for the CDR3 is TGTGCCAGCAGCTTAGAAGAGGCAGATACGCAGTATTTT. It encodes CASSLEEADTQYF.

This sequence joins TRBV9 and TRBJ1-5, with unresolved D. CDR3 length: 13 amino acids. V lost 0 bases to trimming and J lost 2 bases, with 3 bases between them. CDR1 and CDR2 (germline): SGDLS, YYNGEE. CDR3 DNA: TGTGCCAGCAGCGTAGCTGGCAATCAGCCCCAGCATTTT. This sequence encodes CASSVAGNQPQHF.

V gene TRBV9 combines with J gene TRBJ2-1; D not resolved. CDR1 and CDR2 from the germline V gene are SGDLS and YYNGEE. CDR3 length equals 15 residues. V was cut by 0 bases and J by 7 bases, with 14 bases left in between. CDR3 protein: CASSVEGSPGNEQFF. The CDR3 nucleotides are TGTGCCAGCAGCGTAGAAGGGTCGCCTGGGAATGAGCAGTTCTTC.

J is TRBJ2-1 and V is TRBV10-3, with a possible D match to TRBD1 (5 bases). CDR1 and CDR2 (germline): ENHRY, SYGVKD. The CDR3 spans 14 residues. With 2 bases removed from V and 7 bases from J, the gap between germline ends came to 12 bases. For the CDR3, the DNA is TGTGCCATCAGTGAGCAGGGAATGGATAATGAGCAGTTCTTC. This gives the protein CAISEQGMDNEQFF.

This clone has only one observation. V gene TRBV5-6 combines with J gene TRBJ2-7, with D uncertain. Deletions cut 4 bases from V and 4 bases from J, with 12 bases between. The CDR3 is made up of 13 amino acids. CDR1 and CDR2 from the germline V gene are SGHDT and YYEEEE. CDR3 sequence (DNA): TGTGCCAGCAGCCGTTTGGGAAGGTACGAGCAGTACTTC. It is translated as CASSRLGRYEQYF.

V usage is TRBV13 and J usage is TRBJ2-7; D possibly corresponds to TRBD1 (6 bases). Germline CDR1 is PRHDT and CDR2 is FYEKMQ (reference sequence). Between the trimmed V and J ends, which lost 5 bases and 7 bases, there was a span of 12 bases. CDR3 size: 12 residues. The CDR3 bases are TGTGCCAGCAGCACACAGGGTTGGGAGCAGTACTTC. Its translation is CASSTQGWEQYF.